This TCR beta chain was found in a study of shared clonotypes between healthy human individuals. Germline-derived CDR1 and CDR2 are SGHAT and FQNNGV. This CDR3 is built from 13 residues. V was clipped by 0 bases and J by 7 bases, with 7 bases between them. Using immunoSEQ multiplex PCR, the repertoire was profiled, and TCRdb retains in-frame clones only, with some absent. Altogether about 490,000 clones are present, about 85% being singletons, with the ten largest covering roughly 13%. The material sequenced was PBMCs. This receptor was obtained from a woman in her thirties or forties in good health. Some clones in this sample may be carry-over from other donors' samples. The rearrangement joins TRBV11-2 to TRBJ2-1, with D possibly being TRBD1 (5 bases). CDR3 amino acids: CASSLERGNEQFF. DNA of the CDR3: TGTGCCAGCAGCTTAGAAAGGGGAAATGAGCAGTTCTTC.